This TCR beta chain was recorded in a study of cytomegalovirus exposure and HLA in healthy donors listed by TCRdb under 2017. Study-level background: An earlier analysis of 587 of the donors reported over 250 Gb of sequence data and around 120 million unique TCR beta sequences obtained from approximately 180 million T cells. The study aimed to test whether signatures of past pathogen exposure could be identified by cataloging public T cell receptors. Class I and class II HLA loci were covered by the typing at four-digit resolution. The number of donors typed differed by locus, with about 620-630 for A, B, C, DRB1 and DQB1, more than 500 for DQA1, 600 to 610 for DPA1, and approximately 470 for DPB1. Every repertoire in the discovery cohort had been generated on one and the same sequencing platform. Donor age, sex, ethnicity and CMV serostatus were collected together with the repertoire data. A later genetic analysis used genome-wide SNP genotypes for about three fifths of the roughly 700 donors, treating that subset as a discovery cohort. Of the 350 to 450 genotyped donors, approximately 81% were placed in the genetic ancestry cluster associated with self-reported Caucasian donors. An early release covering some 640 HLA-typed donors comprised about 320 gigabases of sequencing data and tens of millions of unique TCR sequences. To decide whether each TCR beta V gene segment behaved as functional or pseudogenic, an earlier analysis of approximately 600 of the donors relied on high-throughput TCR beta sequencing. Four to six DR-DQ haplotypes were handled as single units for association and clustering because linkage in the cohort was strong. Rather than drawing on any new phenotypic data, the later analysis identified candidate immune exposures from TCR beta sequences and the way those sequences occurred across donors. Besides the first cohort of around 670 subjects, a separate validation cohort made up of 120 different subjects was used. The study combined high-throughput TCR immunosequencing, statistical association of individual TCRs with disease status, and machine learning to predict cytomegalovirus infection status. The study used immunosequencing to profile the T cell repertoires of under 700 subjects and linked those repertoires to cytomegalovirus serostatus. A later analysis re-analyzed previously published TCR beta repertoires from about 730 donors and added high-resolution HLA genotyping to study TCR occurrence patterns. Among approximately 370 genotyped donors of the cohort, an average of roughly 230,000 unique TCR beta nucleotide sequences was sequenced per donor, of which about 18% were non-productive.

Results the study describes overall, beyond this receptor: The sequencing pipeline was judged likely to have produced a cluster of highly shared sequence variants as a technical artifact. A further reported finding was that TCR beta sequences accurately predicted the HLA-A and HLA-B alleles for most subjects in the first cohort. In a later analysis, HLA-associated TCR beta chains showed more clonal expansion and lower generation probabilities than non-associated chains that were equally common. A later analysis reported that several top co-occurrence clusters appeared linked to parvovirus B19, influenza, CMV and Epstein-Barr virus. According to a later analysis, TCR association rates differed among HLA loci, with DRB1 alleles showing the most associated TCRs and HLA-C alleles showing the fewest. According to a later analysis, most CMV-associated TCR beta chains appeared to be HLA-restricted, and the HLA associations seemed to be driven largely by CMV exposure. In vitro tests confirmed that a few of the cytomegalovirus-associated TCR beta chains recognize cytomegalovirus antigens. Because the 87-base-pair reads could not distinguish some IMGT-functional V segments, including TRBV6-2 and TRBV6-3, those segments were excluded. Sequencing depth was assumed to be roughly uniform across donors in the presence/absence analyses, though that assumption may not hold. V-gene and J-gene trimming of TCR beta chains was associated with a missense DCLRE1C variant in a later genetic analysis, and the association was replicated in an independent cohort. Correlated functional status among segregating V segments might be attributable to linkage disequilibrium, but an unknown experimental factor could not be ruled out. Because HLA typing was missing for some donors at each locus, association tests included only the typed subset. The classifier was reported to diagnose cytomegalovirus status with high specificity and sensitivity in both the original and validation cohorts. A later genetic analysis reported fewer N-insertions in productive TCRs among donors in an Asian-associated ancestry cluster than the approximately 670-donor mean. The earlier analysis of a few hundred of the donors excluded over 15 rarely observed V segments, including chromosome 9 orphons, because counts were too low. The authors suggested that the approach could potentially be generalized to other disease states and immunological phenotypes. Across donors, most TCR sequences were observed very rarely, whereas some public TCRs were present in many individuals. When HLA alleles, especially DR and DQ, strongly co-occurred, attributing TCR associations to individual alleles was difficult. This cohort had only TCR beta chains sequenced, and the lack of alpha or paired-chain data limited which features could be detected. For the cohort, immune exposure information was limited to CMV serostatus. A total of 150 or so TCR beta chains were listed by the study as associated with cytomegalovirus. In an earlier analysis of 587 of the donors, most TCR beta V segments were observed in productive rearrangements about 87% or about 30% of the time, broadly matching IMGT annotations. Specific HLA alleles were associated with 18,000 or so TCR beta sequences at a false discovery rate of 0.05 in a later analysis.

The cohort was made up of about 610 healthy bone marrow donors. At the time of sampling, all cohort members were nominally healthy, though unrecorded immune exposures were likely present. The donor was CMV seronegative and was included in the group of hundreds of seronegative cohort members. A peripheral blood sample was collected from each donor, and TCR beta sequencing was performed on peripheral blood mononuclear cells. The Qiagen DNeasy Blood Extraction Kit was used to extract genomic DNA from the blood cell samples. About this clone: Its antigen remains unidentified. The record has no base qualities; no much larger clone is one base away.

V and J are truncated by 3 bases and 6 bases respectively, leaving an intervening sequence of 12 bases. The CDR3 numbers 13 residues from cysteine through phenylalanine. CDR3 DNA only is kept here, 39 bases in frame from base 1. From a lookup of the germline V gene, CDR1 and CDR2 are SGHRS and YFSETQ. The library was built by means of the immunoSEQ multiplex PCR assay. The multiplex PCR relied on a mix of 60 forward primers for TCR Vbeta segments and 13 reverse primers for TCR Jbeta segments. Amplification of the CDR3 region of rearranged TCR beta genes was performed with a multiplex PCR assay on genomic DNA. The amplified TCR beta libraries were sequenced on the Illumina HiSeq System as 87-base-pair reads. Per the authors' processing: In a later analysis, tens of millions of unique TCR beta chains were counted across the 690 or so repertoires, and approximately 11 million of these chains were shared by at least two donors. To remove PCR and sequencing errors, raw reads were error-corrected and collapsed into unique sequences using a nearest-neighbor algorithm that merged closely related sequences. CDR3 sequences were aligned to IMGT reference sequences to assign V, D and J gene segments. For a sequence to be retained, a match of at least six nucleotides to both a V gene segment and a J gene segment was required. Rearrangements were called productive when the CDR3 lacked stop codons and stayed in frame with V and J; all others were non-productive. CDR3 was defined by IMGT convention, running from the second conserved V-encoded cysteine to the conserved J-encoded phenylalanine. The earlier analysis of 500 to 750 of the donors excluded any sequence lacking an unambiguous match to a single V gene segment. In an earlier analysis of a few hundred of the donors, V segments were called functional above 56.7% productive rearrangements and were called segregating when the between-donor standard deviation exceeded 5%. To diagnose cytomegalovirus status from the catalog of TCR beta chain sequences, a statistical classification framework was built. In a later analysis, V and J genes were assigned by comparing TCR nucleotide sequences against IMGT/GENE-DB human TR gene sequences. A later analysis assigned CDR3 sequences and most-parsimonious VDJ recombination scenarios with the TCRdist pipeline. In a later analysis, each TCR beta chain was defined by its CDR3 amino acid sequence together with its V-gene family, and reads lacking a unique V-gene family were excluded. As a way to deal with suspected cross-contamination and a sequencing artifact, a later analysis dropped hundreds of nucleotide sequences that were highly shared and had low generation probability. In a later analysis, a clonal expansion index was calculated for each public chain from normalized within-repertoire ranks of inferred template counts. In a later analysis, generation probabilities were computed with a VDJ recombination model fitted to out-of-frame rearrangements, and the resulting probabilities were checked against IGoR. In a later analysis, hypergeometric tests were used to score TCR-TCR, TCR-HLA and TCR-CMV co-occurrence, with a repertoire-size bias correction applied to TCR pairs. In a later analysis, false discovery rates were estimated by permuting HLA or CMV assignments 20 times. In a later analysis, co-occurring TCRs were grouped with DBSCAN, and TCRdist sequence similarity was added when clustering was performed within HLA-allele-positive subsets. Repertoires with fewer than 30,000 or more than 120,000 public chains were left out of co-occurrence clustering, as were four to six repertoires with anomalous nucleotide sharing. Sourced from immuneACCESS, this table was stored by TCRdb with only in-frame sequences that have V and J called. A share of the clones is absent; for the studies checked, an unresolved V gene accounts for under half, and the remainder has no known explanation. Clone size and V and J calls were adopted from that table, with D and trimming inferred from the DNA. In this sample the table shows around 130,000 clones, around four fifths of which occur a single time. Roughly 1.2% of the sample lies in the top ten.

The source material was PBMCs. The chain is assembled from TRBV5-1 and TRBJ1-2; the D gene remains uncertain. The TCR comes from a boy younger than 18 in good health and CMV-seronegative. The encoded CDR3 is CASSSGGLDGYTF. The DNA is as follows: TGCGCCAGCAGCTCGGGAGGGTTGGATGGCTACACCTTC.